The clone carrying this TCR beta chain was counted ten times or more. The target antigen is unknown. The iRepertoire nested amplicon-rescue multiplex PCR amplified TCR alpha and beta CDR3s from RNA. Tissue mRNA or PBMC total RNA, roughly 95-400 ng, went into one-step reverse transcription and amplification. From the multiplex PCR reads, TCRdb called clonotypes with MiXCR, one entry per CDR3 protein. The data show approximately 190,000 distinct CDR3 sequences, over 25% seen once. The sample comes from a study of glioma-infiltrating T cells. Study findings and constraints: Above-expected tissue-blood divergence occurred in all gliomas, most in low-grade ones. Tissue and blood shared very few CDR3 sequences.

The V gene's germline CDR1 is KGHSH and CDR2 LQKENI. CDR3 length: 17 amino acids. Trimming at V came to 3 bases and at J to 5 bases, leaving 7 bases not matched to a gene. The TCR was taken from a human donor with low-grade glioma or glioblastoma, undergoing nonglioma brain surgery, or in good health (not recorded which). The chain couples TRBV18 to TRBJ2-1; 13 nucleotides match TRBD2. The specimen sequenced was glioma tissue, nonneoplastic brain tissue, or PBMCs (not recorded which). The CDR3: CASSPGLAGVIHNEQFF. In DNA, the CDR3 is TGTGCCAGCTCACCTGGACTAGCGGGAGTGATCCACAATGAGCAGTTCTTC. The full variable domain, with the rest looked up from reference TRBV18 and TRBJ2-1, is NAGVMQNPRHLVRRRGQEARLRCSPMKGHSHVYWYRQLPEEGLKFMVYLQKENIIDESGMPKERFSAEFPKEGPSILRIQQVVRGDSAAYFCASSPGLAGVIHNEQFFGPGTRLTVL.